Each of the 29 T cell receptor beta chains below was sequenced from the same sample in a study of shared clonotypes between healthy human individuals. Some clones are missing from TCRdb's copy, which holds only in-frame ones; the method was immunoSEQ multiplex PCR. The table has around 2.5 million clones, 90% to 95% seen once. The sample comprised naive CD4+ T cells from PBMCs. Subset here: CD45RA+ positively selected. The receptor source for this set is a man aged 18 to 30 in good health. Some clones in this sample may be carry-over from other donors' samples.

This clone was counted once. Other DNA variants within this sample encode the same CDR3. The rearrangement joins TRBV2 to TRBJ1-2; a possible D gene is TRBD1 (5 bases). The V gene's germline CDR1 is SNHLY and CDR2 FYNNEI. The CDR3 runs to 12 residues. V shed 4 bases and J shed 8 bases, with 11 bases lying between them. Here the CDR3 reads CASSVEGHGYTF. In DNA form, the CDR3 reads TGTGCCAGCAGTGTTGAGGGGCACGGCTACACCTTC. Supplemented by reference TRBV2 and TRBJ1-2, the full variable domain reads EPEVTQTPSHQVTQMGQEVILRCVPISNHLYFYWYRQILGQKVEFLVSFYNNEISEKSEIFDDQFSVERPDGSNFTLKIRSTKLEDSAMYFCASSVEGHGYTFGSGTRLTVV.

This chain joins TRBV9 and TRBJ2-3; a possible D gene is TRBD2 (6 bases). The CDR3 is 12 amino acids. Germline V CDR1 and CDR2: SGDLS, YYNGEE. In DNA form, the CDR3 reads TGTGTCCTGGTAGCGGAGACAGATACGCAGTATTTT. Its translation is CVLVAETDTQYF.

The chain recombines TRBV5-5 with TRBJ2-7; D may be TRBD1 (5 bases). This CDR3 is 15 amino acids long. V was shortened by 5 bases and J by 5 bases, with 20 bases between the two germline ends. CDR1 and CDR2 (germline): SGHKS, YYEKEE (reference sequence). CDR3 sequence: CASRVLGEGLNEQYF. The CDR3 DNA reads TGTGCCAGCAGGGTTCTAGGGGAAGGTTTAAACGAGCAGTACTTC.

About this clone itself: Distinct nucleotide sequences in the sample also encode this CDR3. This sequence joins TRBV30 and TRBJ1-2, with D uncertain. The germline CDR1 and CDR2 sequences are GTSNPN and SVGIG (reference sequence). This CDR3 spans 11 amino acids. V was cut by 2 bases and J by 5 bases, with 6 bases left in between. The CDR3 nucleotides read TGTGCCTGGAGTCCTCTATATGGCTACACCTTC. This encodes CAWSPLYGYTF. Supplemented by reference TRBV30 and TRBJ1-2, the full variable domain reads SQTIHQWPATLVQPVGSPLSLECTVEGTSNPNLYWYRQAAGRGLQLLFYSVGIGQISSEVPQNLSASRPQDRQFILSSKKLLLSDSGFYLCAWSPLYGYTFGSGTRLTVV.

The chain uses TRBV7-9 and TRBJ1-1, with 10 bases that match TRBD1. The ends lost 2 bases at V and 4 bases at J; junction bases unmatched: 4. The CDR3 loop spans 15 amino acids. Looked up from germline, CDR1 is SEHNR and CDR2 is FQNEAQ (reference sequence). The CDR3 reads CASSLWDRGGTEAFF. The CDR3 DNA reads as TGTGCCAGCAGCTTATGGGACAGGGGTGGCACTGAAGCTTTCTTT.

As to this clone: This same CDR3 is encoded by further DNA sequences in the sample. V and J are TRBV6-5 and TRBJ2-7, with D perhaps TRBD1 or TRBD2 (5 bases each). V gave up 0 bases and J gave up 0 bases, with 9 bases separating them. There are 15 residues in the CDR3. Germline V gene sequence: CDR1 MNHEY, CDR2 SVGAGI. The CDR3 loop reads CASSYSRGRSYEQYF. The DNA of the CDR3 is TGTGCCAGCAGTTACTCCCGGGGCCGCTCCTACGAGCAGTACTTC.

This chain uses TRBV4-1 with TRBJ2-1; 8 bases agree with TRBD2. Germline V gives CDR1 MGHRA, CDR2 YSYEKL. With 0 bases clipped from V and 9 bases from J, the junction kept 10 bases outside the gene matches. The CDR3 extends over 16 amino acids. The CDR3 DNA sequence: TGCGCCAGCAGCCAAGATGTCAGCGGGGGAAGCGGTGAGCAGTTCTTC. As protein: CASSQDVSGGSGEQFF.

This chain connects TRBV5-6 to TRBJ2-7; perhaps TRBD1 as D (5 bases). Per the germline V gene, CDR1 is SGHDT and CDR2 is YYEEEE. The CDR3 contains 12 residues. Trimming removed 4 bases from V and 7 bases from J, with 12 bases in between. The CDR3 loop is CASSLSKGEQYF. The CDR3 nucleotides read TGTGCCAGCAGCCTCTCGAAGGGGGAGCAGTACTTC.

This sequence joins TRBV28 and TRBJ1-2, with no clear D. CDR3 size: 16 residues. Trimming left V 4 bases short and J 10 bases short, with 25 bases between. Per germline, CDR1 MDHEN and CDR2 SYDVKM. CDR3 protein: CASSSLGPSLFTDYTF. DNA of the CDR3: TGTGCCAGCAGTTCCCTCGGTCCTTCCTTATTTACTGACTACACCTTC.

V is TRBV5-8 and J is TRBJ2-3; possible D gene TRBD1, 5 bases. The CDR3 totals 14 residues. The V end lost 2 bases, the J end lost 0 bases, and 7 bases lay between the germline ends. The germline gives CDR1 SGHTS, CDR2 YDEGEE. CDR3 DNA: TGTGCCAGCAGCTTACGACAGAGCACAGATACGCAGTATTTT. It encodes CASSLRQSTDTQYF.

The gene calls are TRBV4-3 and TRBJ2-1, with D perhaps being TRBD1 or TRBD2 (5 bases each). The CDR3 consists of 16 residues. Germline lookup yields CDR1 LGHNA and CDR2 YSLEER. V lost 0 bases to trimming and J lost 6 bases, with 15 bases between them. The CDR3 reads CASSQEVGTGGNEQFF. The CDR3 DNA reads as TGCGCCAGCAGCCAAGAAGTCGGGACGGGTGGCAATGAGCAGTTCTTC.

This chain joins TRBV28 and TRBJ1-5; D may be TRBD1 (5 bases). Trimming left V 7 bases short and J 4 bases short, with 14 bases between. CDR3 size: 14 residues. Germline values: CDR1 MDHEN, CDR2 SYDVKM. The DNA of the CDR3 is TGTGCCAGCATCACGCCAGGGAGGAATCAGCCCCAGCATTTT. The encoded protein is CASITPGRNQPQHF. Variable domain in full (rest from reference TRBV28 and TRBJ1-5): DVKVTQSSRYLVKRTGEKVFLECVQDMDHENMFWYRQDPGLGLRLIYFSYDVKMKEKGDIPEGYSVSREKKERFSLILESASTNQTSMYLCASITPGRNQPQHFGDGTRLSIL.

The V and J genes are TRBV10-1 and TRBJ2-4, with D possibly TRBD2 on 6 matching bases. CDR1 and CDR2 from the germline V gene are WNHNN and SYGVQD (reference sequence). There are 15 residues in the CDR3. Trimming took 5 bases from V and 3 from J, leaving 14 bases between them. The CDR3 bases are TGCGCCAGCAGTTTGGAGGGGAAAATCAAAAACATTCAGTACTTC. Protein: CASSLEGKIKNIQYF.

This clone occurred a few times. This chain connects TRBV5-1 to TRBJ2-2; possible D gene TRBD1, 5 bases. The CDR3 length is 13 residues. V shed 4 bases and J shed 11 bases, with 15 bases lying between them. CDR1 is SGHRS, CDR2 YFSETQ, per germline. CDR3 amino acids: CASSPGQVIELFF. The DNA for the CDR3 is TGCGCCAGCAGCCCAGGACAAGTTATTGAGCTGTTTTTT.

V gene TRBV4-3 combines with J gene TRBJ1-3; D is undetermined. Germline CDR1 reads LGHNA; CDR2 reads YSLEER. V was shortened by 0 bases and J by 0 bases, with 6 bases between the two germline ends. This CDR3 has 15 residues. This CDR3 reads CASSQDPHSGNTIYF. CDR3 DNA: TGCGCCAGCAGCCAAGATCCCCACTCTGGAAACACCATATATTTT.

The CDR3 sequence: CASSPPGGATISGNTIYF. The CDR3 DNA is TGTGCCAGCTCACCACCGGGTGGAGCGACAATCTCTGGAAACACCATATATTTT. The V and J genes are TRBV18 and TRBJ1-3; D ambiguous. This CDR3 contains 18 residues. Germline values: CDR1 KGHSH, CDR2 LQKENI. V dropped 0 bases and J dropped 0 bases, with 15 bases sitting between them.

The rearrangement uses TRBV6-1 and TRBJ2-3; tentative D call: TRBD1 (6 bases). V lost 3 bases and J lost 0, with 7 bases in between. Germline CDR1 and CDR2: MNHNS and SASEGT. There are 14 residues in the CDR3. For the CDR3, the DNA is TGTGCCAGCAGTGAGGACAGTAGCACAGATACGCAGTATTTT. Translation gives CASSEDSSTDTQYF.

This clone is a singleton in its sample. V is TRBV30 and J is TRBJ2-1; possibly TRBD2 for D (5 bases). The V and J ends lost 0 bases and 7 bases respectively, with 16 bases between them. The CDR3 runs to 15 residues. Germline values: CDR1 GTSNPN, CDR2 SVGIG (reference sequence). Here the CDR3 DNA reads TGTGCCTGGAGTGTACGGCGGGCGAGTGCGAATGAGCAGTTCTTC. Protein: CAWSVRRASANEQFF.

This clone was seen only a few times. The chain joins TRBV25-1 to TRBJ1-5; possible D gene TRBD1, 5 bases. The CDR3 contains 16 residues. CDR1 is MGHDK, CDR2 SYGVNS, per germline. V was pared by 5 bases and J by 5 bases, with 19 bases between. The CDR3 coding sequence is TGTGCCAGCAGTCCCCGGGGGAGCGAGGCCTATCAGCCCCAGCATTTT. This sequence encodes CASSPRGSEAYQPQHF.

This chain links TRBV6-1 with TRBJ2-1, with TRBD2 matching 13 bases. From germline, CDR1 is MNHNS and CDR2 SASEGT. The CDR3 loop spans 15 amino acids. V shed 6 bases, J shed 10 bases, and the junction held 9 bases outside the gene matches. DNA for the CDR3: TGTGCCAGCAGACCCACTAGCGGGAGGGAGGTGGAGCAGTTCTTC. It encodes CASRPTSGREVEQFF.

The rearrangement links TRBV28 to TRBJ1-5, with 7 bases matching TRBD1. The germline V gene has CDR1 MDHEN and CDR2 SYDVKM. The ends lost 4 bases at V and 1 base at J; junction bases unmatched: 10. The CDR3 loop spans 17 amino acids. The chain's CDR3 is CASSSPGQIRSNQPQHF. As DNA, the CDR3 is TGTGCCAGCAGTTCTCCGGGACAGATTAGAAGCAATCAGCCCCAGCATTTT. The full variable domain, with the rest looked up from reference TRBV28 and TRBJ1-5, is DVKVTQSSRYLVKRTGEKVFLECVQDMDHENMFWYRQDPGLGLRLIYFSYDVKMKEKGDIPEGYSVSREKKERFSLILESASTNQTSMYLCASSSPGQIRSNQPQHFGDGTRLSIL.

This sequence joins TRBV19 and TRBJ2-7, with D possibly being TRBD1 (6 bases). The CDR3 contains 16 residues. Germline loops: CDR1 LNHDA, CDR2 SQIVND (reference sequence). Trimming shortened V by 7 bases and J by 0 bases, and 19 bases separated the two germline ends. CDR3 loop: CASNSASGQSSYEQYF. CDR3 DNA sequence: TGTGCCAGTAATTCCGCTTCAGGACAGAGCTCCTACGAGCAGTACTTC.

Notes on this clone: Other DNA variants within this sample encode the same CDR3. The chain recombines TRBV6-1 with TRBJ2-2; 7 bases line up with TRBD1. Germline V gives CDR1 MNHNS, CDR2 SASEGT. CDR3 size: 14 residues. J gave up 4 bases and V 8 bases, and 7 bases lay outside the gene matches. In nucleotides, the CDR3 is TGTGCCAGCCGAAGACAGGGCGGCACCGGGGAGCTGTTTTTT. Residues: CASRRQGGTGELFF.

The chain combines TRBV10-3 with TRBJ2-1; D is unresolved. Germline V lookup: CDR1 ENHRY, CDR2 SYGVKD. The CDR3 has 15 amino acids. The germline V and J ends were trimmed by 2 bases and 1 base, with 9 bases remaining between them. CDR3 protein: CAISERSSSYNEQFF. The CDR3 coding sequence is TGTGCCATCAGTGAGCGGAGCTCTTCCTACAATGAGCAGTTCTTC.

This clone was counted between two and nine times. Other DNA sequences from this sample encode an identical CDR3 as well. The rearrangement joins TRBV30 to TRBJ1-1; TRBD1 agrees at 7 bases. The V segment lost 2 bases and the J segment 3 bases; nucleotides outside the gene matches: 3. The CDR3 loop spans 13 amino acids. Germline V lookup: CDR1 GTSNPN, CDR2 SVGIG (reference sequence). CDR3 loop: CAWSQGGDTEAFF. CDR3 nucleotides: TGTGCCTGGAGTCAGGGGGGGGACACTGAAGCTTTCTTT.

The gene calls are TRBV2 and TRBJ1-1; possibly TRBD1 for D (6 bases). Germline V gene sequence: CDR1 SNHLY, CDR2 FYNNEI. This CDR3 is 13 amino acids long. The V gene lost 0 bases and the J gene lost 10 bases, with 12 bases spanning the gap. The CDR3: CASSEAPGAGAFF. The CDR3 nucleotides are TGTGCCAGCAGTGAAGCTCCAGGGGCCGGAGCTTTCTTT.

The chain uses TRBV12-5 and TRBJ2-2; perhaps TRBD2 as D (6 bases). The CDR3 extends over 16 amino acids. CDR1 LGHNT and CDR2 FRNRAP come from the germline V gene. Trimming took off 0 bases at V and 5 bases at J, with 13 bases between the two ends. The CDR3: CASGLVTGVGTGELFF. CDR3 DNA sequence: TGTGCTAGTGGTTTGGTAACGGGAGTAGGTACCGGGGAGCTGTTTTTT.

The gene calls are TRBV6-1 and TRBJ2-6, with unresolved D. V lost 6 bases and J lost 3, with 12 bases in between. Looked up from germline, CDR1 is MNHNS and CDR2 is SASEGT. The CDR3 is 15 residues long. The CDR3 is CASSPAELGANVLTF. The CDR3 bases are TGTGCCAGCAGCCCCGCGGAGCTTGGGGCCAACGTCCTGACTTTC.

This clone was recorded once. This rearrangement joins TRBV27 to TRBJ2-2; D unresolved. Germline V CDR1 and CDR2: MNHEY, SMNVEV (reference sequence). Trimming cost V 4 bases and J 2 bases, with 8 bases left between them. The CDR3 length is 14 residues. The CDR3 loop is CASSSRINTGELFF. The CDR3 region has the DNA TGTGCCAGCAGTTCCAGGATTAACACCGGGGAGCTGTTTTTT.